The 13 T cell receptor beta chains below all came from one sample that was sequenced in a study of vaccination effects on CD4 cells after COVID-19 (dated by TCRdb to about 2022). To identify antigen-specific CD4+ T cell clonotypes by their expansion, the ViraFEST assay first stimulated PBMC with viral peptide pools and then applied TCR sequencing. After about 10 days of culture, CD4+ T cells were isolated with the EasySep CD4+ T cell isolation kit. For these receptors, no antigen is known. The protocol used for the library was the immunoSEQ multiplex PCR assay. As stored in TCRdb, this immuneACCESS dataset retains in-frame rearrangements with V and J assigned. A fraction of the clones does not appear; measured against another copy, unresolved V genes explain less than half of the discrepancy, and the remainder lacks a known reason. The table for this sample lists 60,000 to 70,000 clones; about four fifths of them were counted only once. Of the sample, over 2% is held by the ten largest clones.

Sequences were derived from CD4+ T cells from PBMCs cultured with HCoV-229E spike peptides, sampled before COVID-19 vaccination. The sample's cell subset or site label is to be understood as: HCoV-229E spike overlapping peptide pool stimulation. These receptors all come from a human donor who received a COVID-19 vaccine.

The CDR3 here is CASSQLRTANTGELFF. The CDR3 DNA follows: TGTGCCAGCAGCCAATTACGGACTGCGAACACCGGGGAGCTGTTTTTT. V is TRBV14 and J is TRBJ2-2, with D possibly matching TRBD2 (5 bases). V gave up 2 bases and J gave up 0 bases, with 10 bases separating them. The germline CDR1 and CDR2 sequences are SGHDN and FVKESK. The CDR3 extends over 16 amino acids.

This clone has a handful of counts. Other DNA sequences from this sample encode an identical CDR3 as well. The V and J genes are TRBV2 and TRBJ2-3, with a possible D match to TRBD1 (6 bases). Looked up from germline, CDR1 is SNHLY and CDR2 is FYNNEI. The CDR3 length is 12 residues. Trimming removed 3 bases from V and 5 bases from J, with 6 bases in between. CDR3 sequence: CASSDRGDTQYF. CDR3 sequence (DNA): TGTGCCAGCAGTGACAGGGGAGATACGCAGTATTTT. Variable domain in full (rest from reference TRBV2 and TRBJ2-3): EPEVTQTPSHQVTQMGQEVILRCVPISNHLYFYWYRQILGQKVEFLVSFYNNEISEKSEIFDDQFSVERPDGSNFTLKIRSTKLEDSAMYFCASSDRGDTQYFGPGTRLTVL.

The V call is TRBV6-5, the J call TRBJ1-2; TRBD1 aligns across 8 bases. The V gene's germline CDR1 is MNHEY and CDR2 SVGAGI. The CDR3 loop spans 15 amino acids. V was clipped by 0 bases and J by 7 bases; unmatched bases: 7. CDR3 coding DNA: TGTGCCAGCAGTTACTCGGTTCAGGGGGCAGGTGGCTACACCTTC. Translation gives CASSYSVQGAGGYTF.

V gene TRBV4-3 combines with J gene TRBJ1-2, with D possibly matching TRBD1 (6 bases). The germline gives CDR1 LGHNA, CDR2 YSLEER. This CDR3 is 17 amino acids long. The V end was cut by 0 bases, the J end by 5 bases, with 19 bases between. The CDR3 nucleotides are TGCGCCAGCAGCCAAGATAAGGCGGGGGGCCTTTTATATGGCTACACCTTC. Translating it yields CASSQDKAGGLLYGYTF.

This clone showed up just a few times. The chain joins TRBV6-2 or TRBV6-3 to TRBJ1-2; 8 nucleotides align to TRBD1. J was trimmed by 1 base and V by 5 bases; bases with no gene match: 9. CDR1 and CDR2 from the germline V gene are MNHEY and SVGEGT. The CDR3 contains 16 residues. CDR3 in amino acids: CASSIAGQGFNYGYTF. In DNA, the CDR3 is TGTGCCAGCAGTATCGCTGGACAGGGATTTAACTATGGCTACACCTTC.

The chain carries TRBV5-4 and TRBJ2-1; D is ambiguous. V lost 4 bases and J lost 0, with 8 bases in between. This CDR3 is built from 14 residues. The germline V gene has CDR1 SGHNT and CDR2 YYREEE (reference sequence). Here the CDR3 DNA reads TGTGCCAGCAGCCCGAAGGGCTCCTACAATGAGCAGTTCTTC. It codes for CASSPKGSYNEQFF.

This clone came up a few times. The chain recombines TRBV3-1 (or the pseudogene TRBV3-2) with TRBJ1-3; TRBD1 might be the D (6 bases). Germline CDR1 reads LGHDT; CDR2 reads YNNKEL (reference sequence). This CDR3 is built from 18 residues. The germline V and J ends were trimmed by 4 bases and 2 bases, with 21 bases remaining between them. CDR3 in DNA: TGTGCCAGCAGCCCCTATGCTTTGCAGGGGAGGGCTGGAAACACCATATATTTT. Protein: CASSPYALQGRAGNTIYF.

The chain is built from TRBV24-1 and TRBJ2-3; unclear D gene. The CDR3 consists of 14 residues. From germline, CDR1 is KGHDR and CDR2 SFDVKD. Trimming removed 2 bases from V and 8 bases from J, with 13 bases in between. CDR3 protein: CATSDSTGSRTQYF. DNA for the CDR3: TGTGCCACCAGTGATTCAACCGGGTCACGTACGCAGTATTTT.

This chain connects TRBV19 to TRBJ2-5; the D is unclear. The CDR3 runs to 13 residues. Germline V gene lookup returns CDR1 LNHDA and CDR2 SQIVND (reference sequence). Trimming shortened V by 6 bases and J by 3 bases, and 11 bases separated the two germline ends. The CDR3 sequence is CASSRSTEETQYF. The CDR3 coding sequence is TGTGCCAGTAGCCGTTCAACCGAAGAGACCCAGTACTTC.

The V call is TRBV6-2 or TRBV6-3, the J call TRBJ2-3; TRBD2 matches 10 bases. CDR3 length: 14 amino acids. Per the germline V gene, CDR1 is MNHEY and CDR2 is SVGEGT. J gave up 4 bases and V 7 bases, and 5 bases lay outside the gene matches. This CDR3 reads CASNPSGGADTQYF. The CDR3 DNA reads as TGTGCCAGCAACCCTAGCGGGGGCGCAGATACGCAGTATTTT.

This clone was detected only once. The V and J genes are TRBV9 and TRBJ2-3, with 10 bases aligning to TRBD2. With 4 bases clipped from V and 7 bases from J, the junction kept 21 bases outside the gene matches. Germline V gives CDR1 SGDLS, CDR2 YYNGEE. The CDR3 contains 19 residues. The CDR3 nucleotides read TGTGCCAGCAGCCCCCGGGAGACAGTAAGGGGGACTAGCGTAAATACGCAGTATTTT. Translation gives CASSPRETVRGTSVNTQYF.

This clone was seen a handful of times. The genes are TRBV4-1 and TRBJ1-4, with unresolved D. The V gene's germline CDR1 is MGHRA and CDR2 YSYEKL. This CDR3 has 15 amino acids. V dropped 5 bases and J dropped 0 bases, with 10 bases sitting between them. The CDR3 DNA reads as TGCGCCAGCAGCTTACGAGTTGCAACTAATGAAAAACTGTTTTTT. It encodes CASSLRVATNEKLFF.

In DNA, the CDR3 is TGTGCCAGCAGTACCCGGGACAGGGGGCGAGACTATGGCTACACCTTC. It translates to CASSTRDRGRDYGYTF. This chain joins TRBV28 and TRBJ1-2; 12 nucleotides line up with TRBD1. Germline V lookup: CDR1 MDHEN, CDR2 SYDVKM. The length of the CDR3 is 16 residues. Trimming took 5 bases from V and 3 from J; bases not matched to a gene: 7.